A selection of T cell receptor beta chains follows, all from one sample in a study of blood T cell repertoires in COVID-19. Some clones are missing from TCRdb's copy, which holds only in-frame ones; the method was immunoSEQ multiplex PCR. This table holds about 130,000 clones, 81% found once. The sample was peripheral blood. These receptors originate from a man younger than 45 with COVID-19, enrolled during active disease. Each CDR3 is given with its conserved first and last residue. Each record gives: clone size, V gene, J gene, CDR3 protein. The size of a clone is reported for some rows only, either as once, few or many, or as a class for expanded clones.

abundance: few; v_gene: TRBV19; j_gene: TRBJ1-1; CDR3aa: CASSTHSGAEAFF
abundance: once; v_gene: TRBV3-1/TRBV3-2; j_gene: TRBJ1-4; CDR3aa: CASSRPGQGFEKLFF
abundance: NA; v_gene: TRBV11-3; j_gene: TRBJ2-1; CDR3aa: CASSLAEAGNEQFF
abundance: NA; v_gene: TRBV9; j_gene: TRBJ2-1; CDR3aa: CASSVAQRDDDEQFF
abundance: NA; v_gene: TRBV9; j_gene: TRBJ1-5; CDR3aa: CASSVGGGHWPQHF
abundance: NA; v_gene: TRBV7-2; j_gene: TRBJ2-5; CDR3aa: CASSSASSGGQETQYF
abundance: NA; v_gene: TRBV12-5; j_gene: TRBJ2-1; CDR3aa: CASGLVFATGGAYNEQFF
abundance: NA; v_gene: TRBV6-6; j_gene: TRBJ2-7; CDR3aa: CASSRSLILAGGEQYF
abundance: NA; v_gene: TRBV5-1; j_gene: TRBJ2-1; CDR3aa: CASSSAGGYNEQFF
abundance: NA; v_gene: TRBV5-8; j_gene: TRBJ2-2; CDR3aa: CASSGWGLGSGGELFF
abundance: NA; v_gene: TRBV6-5; j_gene: TRBJ1-2; CDR3aa: CASSYSYNWNYGYTF
abundance: NA; v_gene: TRBV7-9; j_gene: TRBJ2-7; CDR3aa: CASSPYSLGAEQYF
abundance: NA; v_gene: TRBV12-5; j_gene: TRBJ2-2; CDR3aa: CASGVGQGSTGELFF